This is a list of T cell receptor beta chains from one sample in a study of T cells after yellow fever vaccination. TCRdb fed the 5' RACE reads into MiXCR, producing one record per CDR3 protein. The repertoire holds more than 250,000 distinct CDR3 sequences, with around 6.8% as singletons. Sequenced material: PBMCs, taken roughly 47 days after the first yellow fever vaccination. All receptors derive from a man younger than 35 who received the YFV17D yellow fever vaccine. The CDR3 runs from the conserved cysteine through the conserved F or W. The D gene is left open where the match is weak. Not every row has a clone size; where given, it reads once, few, many or a size class.

clone_size	v_call	d_call	j_call	cdr3_aa	cdr3_nt
few	TRBV10-1	.	TRBJ2-5	CASSVGVWETQYF	TGCGCCAGCAGTGTGGGGGTTTGGGAGACCCAGTACTTC
.	TRBV20-1	TRBD2	TRBJ2-1	CSARVAGLAGGRSEQFF	TGCAGTGCTAGAGTCGCGGGACTAGCGGGGGGGCGGAGTGAGCAGTTCTTC
few	TRBV7-9	.	TRBJ2-5	CASSQRGGNPETQYF	TGTGCCAGCAGCCAACGAGGGGGGAACCCAGAGACCCAGTACTTC
few	TRBV20-1	.	TRBJ1-1	CSATQHAVYEAFF	TGCAGTGCTACCCAGCACGCGGTGTATGAAGCTTTCTTT
many	TRBV10-3	.	TRBJ2-3	CAISESDGATWTDTQYF	TGTGCCATCAGTGAGTCCGACGGCGCGACGTGGACAGATACGCAGTATTTT
few	TRBV3-1	.	TRBJ1-2	CASSQEGVYGYTF	TGTGCCAGCAGCCAGGAGGGGGTGTACGGCTACACCTTC
few	TRBV27	.	TRBJ1-5	CASSPGPRGVQPQHF	TGTGCCAGCAGCCCGGGGCCAAGGGGGGTTCAGCCCCAGCATTTT
many	TRBV4-3	.	TRBJ2-1	CASSQDAVPYNEQFF	TGCGCCAGCAGCCAAGATGCTGTGCCCTACAATGAGCAGTTCTTC
.	TRBV6-2/TRBV6-3	.	TRBJ2-1	CASKETSYNEQFF	TGTGCCAGCAAAGAGACCTCCTACAATGAGCAGTTCTTC
.	TRBV20-1	TRBD1	TRBJ1-3	CSATQGAGNTIYF	TGCAGTGCTACACAGGGGGCAGGAAACACCATATATTTT
few	TRBV12-3/TRBV12-4	TRBD2	TRBJ2-7	CASSRAGGPAYEQYF	TGTGCCAGCAGTCGAGCGGGGGGCCCCGCCTACGAGCAGTACTTC
few	TRBV7-9	.	TRBJ2-1	CASNIQLYNEQFF	TGTGCCAGCAACATACAGTTATACAATGAGCAGTTCTTC
few	TRBV12-3/TRBV12-4	.	TRBJ2-5	CASSLVPGGVETQYF	TGTGCCAGCAGTTTAGTTCCGGGGGGCGTGGAGACCCAGTACTTC